This T cell receptor beta chain was profiled in a study of CD8 T cells in ankylosing spondylitis. Whole-study results and caveats: Several of the motif variants were reported before in synovial fluid and blood from reactive arthritis.

Via MiXCR, TCRdb re-called the 5' RACE reads, giving one row per CDR3 protein. Here the sample spans a few hundred thousand distinct CDR3 sequences, 20% being singletons. This clonotype showed up just a few times. Its antigen is unidentified. Germline V gene data show CDR1 as SGHVS and CDR2 as FQNEAQ. V lost 2 bases to trimming and J lost 0 bases, with 13 bases between them. CDR3 length: 16 residues. The sequenced material came from blood, either unsorted or a sorted T cell fraction (not recorded which). The sequence derives from a male donor with ankylosing spondylitis or in good health (not recorded which). The V and J genes are TRBV7-8 and TRBJ1-2, with D possibly TRBD1 on 5 matching bases. CDR3 protein: CASSLRRDASNYGYTF. The CDR3 nucleotides read TGTGCCAGCAGCTTACGCCGGGACGCTTCTAACTATGGCTACACCTTC.